These 16 T cell receptor beta chains came from one sample sequenced in a study of OX40 agonist ivuxolimab in advanced cancers. Sequencing was performed with immunoSEQ multiplex PCR; in TCRdb, only in-frame clones are kept and a portion is missing. The profile shows 35,000 to 40,000 clones, approximately 79% of them singletons. This specimen was CD4+ or CD8+ T cells sorted from blood, taken in a trial of the OX40 agonist ivuxolimab. The receptors derive from an adult with an advanced solid tumor such as melanoma, head and neck, liver or kidney cancer.

This clone was seen a handful of times. The rearrangement uses TRBV25-1 and TRBJ2-1, with 11 bases identical to TRBD2. V shed 5 bases and J 8 bases; nucleotides not matched to a gene: 5. The CDR3 sequence is 14 residues long. Germline CDR1 reads MGHDK; CDR2 reads SYGVNS. The CDR3 reads CASSLAGGFHEQFF. The CDR3 DNA reads as TGTGCCAGCAGTCTAGCGGGAGGTTTCCATGAGCAGTTCTTC.

The gene calls are TRBV5-5 and TRBJ1-1; 7 bases are shared with TRBD1. CDR1 and CDR2 (germline): SGHKS, YYEKEE (reference sequence). V was clipped by 0 bases and J by 7 bases; unmatched bases: 9. This CDR3 region has 15 residues. CDR3 nucleotide sequence: TGTGCCAGCAGCTTGGGACAGGGCGTTTACGGTGAAGCTTTCTTT. It is translated as CASSLGQGVYGEAFF.

V is TRBV6-6 and J is TRBJ2-7, with D perhaps matching TRBD2 (5 bases). CDR1 is MNHNY and CDR2 is SVGAGI in the germline V gene (reference sequence). V lost 7 bases and J 3 bases, leaving 19 bases between the germline ends. The CDR3 is 15 residues long. The CDR3 sequence: CASISEEGRFYEQYF. Written as DNA, the CDR3 is TGTGCCAGCATCTCCGAAGAGGGTCGATTCTACGAGCAGTACTTC.

The chain couples TRBV5-4 to TRBJ2-2; D call uncertain. Germline V gene data show CDR1 as SGHNT and CDR2 as YYREEE (reference sequence). CDR3 size: 14 residues. Trimming stripped 1 base from V and 2 bases from J, with 6 bases between. CDR3: CASSLPLNTGELFF. Here the CDR3 DNA reads TGTGCCAGCAGCTTGCCGTTAAACACCGGGGAGCTGTTTTTT.

The chain uses TRBV5-5 and TRBJ2-1; D is perhaps TRBD1 or TRBD2 (5 bases each). Looked up from germline, CDR1 is SGHKS and CDR2 is YYEKEE (reference sequence). This CDR3 is 12 amino acids long. Trimming shortened V by 0 bases and J by 8 bases, and 6 bases separated the two germline ends. The DNA for the CDR3 is TGTGCCAGCAGCTTGGTGGGGGATGAGCAGTTCTTC. Its protein is CASSLVGDEQFF.

This sequence joins TRBV19 and TRBJ1-2; D gene uncertain. V shed 7 bases and J shed 7 bases, with 25 bases lying between them. Germline CDR1 is LNHDA and CDR2 is SQIVND (reference sequence). The CDR3 runs to 16 residues. CDR3: CASTPKADQNLRGYTF. The CDR3, as DNA: TGTGCCAGTACTCCAAAGGCGGACCAGAACCTCCGTGGCTACACCTTC.

The chain links TRBV25-1 to TRBJ1-1; D gene uncertain. CDR1 and CDR2 from the germline V gene are MGHDK and SYGVNS. This CDR3 comprises 14 residues. Trimming left V 0 bases short and J 1 base short, with 6 bases between. The CDR3 coding sequence is TGTGCCAGCAGTGAATATAGAGAGAACACTGAAGCTTTCTTT. It translates to CASSEYRENTEAFF.

The V and J genes are TRBV19 and TRBJ2-1; unclear D gene. Germline assignment: CDR1 LNHDA and CDR2 SQIVND (reference sequence). The CDR3 extends over 14 amino acids. Trimming removed 3 bases at V and 0 bases at J, with 6 bases between. CDR3 coding DNA: TGTGCCAGTAGTATGGGAAGCTCCTACAATGAGCAGTTCTTC. Residues: CASSMGSSYNEQFF.

The sample holds a few counts of this clone. The chain's CDR3 is CASGLVPESNEQFF. Written as DNA, the CDR3 is TGTGCTAGTGGTTTGGTACCAGAGAGCAATGAGCAGTTCTTC. V and J are TRBV12-5 and TRBJ2-1; no reliable D call. Germline V gene lookup returns CDR1 LGHNT and CDR2 FRNRAP. The CDR3 covers 14 residues. With 0 bases removed from V and 6 bases from J, the gap between germline ends came to 9 bases.

This rearrangement joins TRBV7-2 to TRBJ2-5; D perhaps matches TRBD2 (6 bases). Per the germline V gene, CDR1 is SGHTA and CDR2 is FQGNSA. V shed 5 bases and J shed 2 bases, with 15 bases lying between them. There are 15 residues in the CDR3. The CDR3 region is CASSQRGNSQETQYF. In DNA form, the CDR3 reads TGTGCCAGCAGCCAACGGGGGAACTCACAAGAGACCCAGTACTTC.

This chain links TRBV11-2 with TRBJ1-4; D may be TRBD1 (5 bases). The CDR3 runs 13 residues. V was trimmed by 6 bases and J by 5 bases, leaving 10 bases between them. Germline CDR1 SGHAT, CDR2 FQNNGV. CDR3 DNA sequence: TGTGCCAGCAGTAGGGACGTCAATGAAAAACTGTTTTTT. Protein sequence: CASSRDVNEKLFF.

The chain combines TRBV2 with TRBJ1-2, with D unclear. The ends were cut back, 6 bases at V and 5 bases at J, with 7 bases in the middle. This CDR3 is built from 11 residues. The germline V gene encodes CDR1 SNHLY and CDR2 FYNNEI. CDR3 region: CASSNNYGYTF. The CDR3 DNA follows: TGTGCCAGCAGCAATAATTATGGCTACACCTTC.

This clone qualifies as medium-sized. The chain uses TRBV7-8 and TRBJ1-5; tentative D call: TRBD1 (6 bases). The CDR3 totals 16 residues. CDR1 and CDR2 (germline): SGHVS, FQNEAQ. Trimming shortened V by 5 bases and J by 4 bases, and 18 bases separated the two germline ends. CDR3 sequence (DNA): TGTGCCAGCAGCCCGCGTAGGGGGGAACGGAATCAGCCCCAGCATTTT. It yields the protein CASSPRRGERNQPQHF.

The rearrangement joins TRBV7-2 to TRBJ1-2, with 7 bases aligning to TRBD1. The germline gives CDR1 SGHTA, CDR2 FQGNSA. The length of the CDR3 is 15 residues. V lost 5 bases to trimming and J lost 5 bases; unmatched junction nucleotides: 11. CDR3: CASSGGPGGTYGYTF. Here the CDR3 DNA reads TGTGCCAGCAGCGGCGGACCAGGGGGGACTTATGGCTACACCTTC.

This chain uses TRBV12-5 with TRBJ2-7; TRBD2 matches 7 bases. In germline, CDR1 is LGHNT, CDR2 FRNRAP. The CDR3 consists of 14 residues. The V gene end was trimmed by 3 bases and the J gene end by 0 bases; junction bases not matched to a gene: 2. The DNA for the CDR3 is TGTGCTAGTGGTTTCGGGGGGAGCTCCTACGAGCAGTACTTC. Its translation: CASGFGGSSYEQYF.

CDR3 nucleotides: TGTGCCTTCCGACAAGGGGAGGACACTGAAGCTTTCTTT. Translated, it gives CAFRQGEDTEAFF. The chain recombines TRBV10-3 with TRBJ1-1, with D perhaps matching TRBD1 (5 bases). The CDR3 covers 13 residues. Germline loops: CDR1 ENHRY, CDR2 SYGVKD. With 11 bases removed from V and 3 bases from J, the gap between germline ends came to 16 bases.